This T cell receptor (beta chain) was captured in a study of cytomegalovirus exposure and HLA in healthy donors. Study details: The 500 to 850 first-cohort repertoires and the 100 to 150 validation repertoires shared the same platform, a later analysis reported.

Trimming left V 3 bases short and J 5 bases short, with 11 bases between. This CDR3 contains 13 residues. Germline values: CDR1 LNHDA, CDR2 SQIVND (reference sequence). Findings and caveats of the study: Diagnosis of cytomegalovirus status made by the classifier reportedly showed high specificity and sensitivity. Subsequent analysis showed first-cohort TCR clusters tending to co-occur in 120 or so validation repertoires. Cytomegalovirus-associated TCR beta chains were listed, numbering 150 to 200.

The sample holds one count of this clone. What it binds is not known. TCRdb keeps only in-frame clones here, not all; method: immunoSEQ multiplex PCR. Of about 300,000 clones detected, approximately 90% appear once; the ten largest clones hold over 0.85%. The clonotype comes from a young woman in good health and CMV-seronegative. The V call is TRBV19, the J call TRBJ2-7, with a tentative D call TRBD2 (5 bases). The specimen was PBMCs. Here the CDR3 DNA reads TGTGCCAGTAGTATTGGGAGCGGAAACGAGCAGTACTTC. It encodes CASSIGSGNEQYF. The whole variable domain, filled in from reference TRBV19 and TRBJ2-7, reads DGGITQSPKYLFRKEGQNVTLSCEQNLNHDAMYWYRQDPGQGLRLIYYSQIVNDFQKGDIAEGYSVSREKKESFPLTVTSAQKNPTAFYLCASSIGSGNEQYFGPGTRLTVT.